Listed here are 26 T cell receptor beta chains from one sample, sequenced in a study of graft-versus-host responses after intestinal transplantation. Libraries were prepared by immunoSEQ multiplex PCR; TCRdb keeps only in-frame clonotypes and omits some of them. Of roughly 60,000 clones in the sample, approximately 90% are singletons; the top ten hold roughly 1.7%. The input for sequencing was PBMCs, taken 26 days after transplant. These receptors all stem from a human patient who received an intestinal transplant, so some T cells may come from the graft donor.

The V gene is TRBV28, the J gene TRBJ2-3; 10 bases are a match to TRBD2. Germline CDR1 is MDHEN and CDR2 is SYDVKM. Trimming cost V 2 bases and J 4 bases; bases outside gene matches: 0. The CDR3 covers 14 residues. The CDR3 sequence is CASSLTSGADTQYF. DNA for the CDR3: TGTGCCAGCAGTTTAACTAGCGGGGCAGATACGCAGTATTTT.

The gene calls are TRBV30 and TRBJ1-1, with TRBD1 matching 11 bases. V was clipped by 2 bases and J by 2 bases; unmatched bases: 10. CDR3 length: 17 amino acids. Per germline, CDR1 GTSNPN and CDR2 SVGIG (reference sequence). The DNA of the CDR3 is TGTGCCTGGAGTTCCGGGACAGGGGGGATACTTAACACTGAAGCTTTCTTT. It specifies CAWSSGTGGILNTEAFF.

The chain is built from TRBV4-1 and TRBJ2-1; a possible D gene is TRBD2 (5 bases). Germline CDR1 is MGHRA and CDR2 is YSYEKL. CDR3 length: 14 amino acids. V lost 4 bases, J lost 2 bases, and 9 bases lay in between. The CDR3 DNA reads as TGCGCCAGCAGCCCGGAGGCGGCCTACAATGAGCAGTTCTTC. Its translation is CASSPEAAYNEQFF.

The CDR3 loop reads CASSLRDRGGYTF. The CDR3 coding sequence is TGTGCCAGCAGTCTCCGGGACAGGGGGGGCTACACCTTC. The chain combines TRBV5-6 with TRBJ1-2, with 11 bases matching TRBD1. The CDR3 is 13 residues long. The trim removed 5 bases at V and 8 bases at J, leaving 5 bases unmatched. Germline V gene lookup returns CDR1 SGHDT and CDR2 YYEEEE.

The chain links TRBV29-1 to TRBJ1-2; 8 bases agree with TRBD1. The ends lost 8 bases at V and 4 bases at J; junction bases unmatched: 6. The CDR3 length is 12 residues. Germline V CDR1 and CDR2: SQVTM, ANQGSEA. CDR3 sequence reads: CSHRTGFYGYTF. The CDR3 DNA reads TGCAGCCATCGGACAGGGTTCTATGGCTACACCTTC.

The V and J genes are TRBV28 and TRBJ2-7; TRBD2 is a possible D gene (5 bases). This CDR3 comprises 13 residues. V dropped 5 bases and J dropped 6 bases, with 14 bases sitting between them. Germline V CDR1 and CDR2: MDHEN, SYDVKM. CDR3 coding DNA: TGTGCCAGCAGTATCCAATCTGAGGGCGAGCAGTACTTC. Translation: CASSIQSEGEQYF. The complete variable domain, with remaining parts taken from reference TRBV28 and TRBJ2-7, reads DVKVTQSSRYLVKRTGEKVFLECVQDMDHENMFWYRQDPGLGLRLIYFSYDVKMKEKGDIPEGYSVSREKKERFSLILESASTNQTSMYLCASSIQSEGEQYFGPGTRLTVT.

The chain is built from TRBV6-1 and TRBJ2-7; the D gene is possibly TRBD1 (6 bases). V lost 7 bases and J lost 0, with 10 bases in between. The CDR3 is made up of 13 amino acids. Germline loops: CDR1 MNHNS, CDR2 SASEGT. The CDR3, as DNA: TGTGCCAGCAAGGGGGACCGCTCCTACGAGCAGTACTTC. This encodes CASKGDRSYEQYF.

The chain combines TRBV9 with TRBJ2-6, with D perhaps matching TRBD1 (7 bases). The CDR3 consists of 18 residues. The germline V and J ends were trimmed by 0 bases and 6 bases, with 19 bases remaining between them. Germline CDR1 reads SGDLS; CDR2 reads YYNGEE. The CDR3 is CASSVEGGHRGPANVLTF. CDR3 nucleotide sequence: TGTGCCAGCAGCGTAGAGGGAGGTCACAGGGGACCGGCCAACGTCCTGACTTTC.

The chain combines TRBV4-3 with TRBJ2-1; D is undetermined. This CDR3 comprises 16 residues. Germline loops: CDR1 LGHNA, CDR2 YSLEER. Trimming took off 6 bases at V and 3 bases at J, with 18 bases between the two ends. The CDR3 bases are TGCGCCAGCAGTCGCCTTTCCGCTAGTAACTACAATGAGCAGTTCTTC. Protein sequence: CASSRLSASNYNEQFF.

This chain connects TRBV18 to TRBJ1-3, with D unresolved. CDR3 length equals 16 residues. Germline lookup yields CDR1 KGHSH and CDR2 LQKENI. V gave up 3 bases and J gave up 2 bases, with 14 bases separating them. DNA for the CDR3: TGTGCCAGCTCACCGAATGTACAGATACCTGGAAACACCATATATTTT. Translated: CASSPNVQIPGNTIYF.

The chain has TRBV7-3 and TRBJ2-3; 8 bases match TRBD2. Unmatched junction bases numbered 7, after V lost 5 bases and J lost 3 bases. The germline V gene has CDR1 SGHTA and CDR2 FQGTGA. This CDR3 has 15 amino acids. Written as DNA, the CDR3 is TGTGCCAGCAGCCCTCGGGGGGGCGGGACAGATACGCAGTATTTT. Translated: CASSPRGGGTDTQYF. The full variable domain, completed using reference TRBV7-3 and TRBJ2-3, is GAGVSQTPSNKVTEKGKYVELRCDPISGHTALYWYRQSLGQGPEFLIYFQGTGAADDSGLPNDRFFAVRPEGSVSTLKIQRTERGDSAVYLCASSPRGGGTDTQYFGPGTRLTVL.

The CDR3 region is CASTQNGGGGEKLFF. CDR3 nucleotides: TGTGCCAGCACCCAAAACGGAGGGGGGGGTGAAAAACTGTTTTTT. The rearrangement uses TRBV6-5 and TRBJ1-4, with TRBD1 as a possible D gene (6 bases). The V end was cut by 7 bases, the J end by 7 bases, with 19 bases between. The CDR3 sequence is 15 residues long. Looked up from germline, CDR1 is MNHEY and CDR2 is SVGAGI.

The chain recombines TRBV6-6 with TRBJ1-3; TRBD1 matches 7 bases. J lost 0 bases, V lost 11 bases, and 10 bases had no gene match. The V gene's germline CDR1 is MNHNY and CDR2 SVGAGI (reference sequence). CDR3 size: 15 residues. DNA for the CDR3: TGTGCCTGTCAAGCCGACAGGGACTCTGGAAACACCATATATTTT. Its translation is CACQADRDSGNTIYF.

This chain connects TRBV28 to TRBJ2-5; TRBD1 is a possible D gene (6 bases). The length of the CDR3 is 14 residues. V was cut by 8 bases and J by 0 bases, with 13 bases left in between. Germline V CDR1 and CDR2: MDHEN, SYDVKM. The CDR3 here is CASGAGTYQETQYF. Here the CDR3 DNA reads TGTGCCAGCGGAGCCGGGACATACCAAGAGACCCAGTACTTC.

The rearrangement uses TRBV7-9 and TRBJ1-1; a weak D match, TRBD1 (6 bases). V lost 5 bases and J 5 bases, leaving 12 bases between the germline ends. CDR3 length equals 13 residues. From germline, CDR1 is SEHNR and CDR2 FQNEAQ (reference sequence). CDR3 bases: TGTGCCAGCAGCCGGGTAGGGGGAACTGAAGCTTTCTTT. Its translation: CASSRVGGTEAFF.

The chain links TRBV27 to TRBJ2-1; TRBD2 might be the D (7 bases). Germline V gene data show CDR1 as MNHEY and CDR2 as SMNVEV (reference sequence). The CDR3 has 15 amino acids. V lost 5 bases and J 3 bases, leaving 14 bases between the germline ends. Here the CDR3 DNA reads TGTGCCAGCAGTCCCGAGGGGGACTACTACAATGAGCAGTTCTTC. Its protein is CASSPEGDYYNEQFF.

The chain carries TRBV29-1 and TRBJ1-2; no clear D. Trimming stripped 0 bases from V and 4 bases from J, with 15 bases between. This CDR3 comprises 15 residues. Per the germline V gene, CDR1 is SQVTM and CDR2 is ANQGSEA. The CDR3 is CSVEDQGTGGYGYTF. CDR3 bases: TGCAGCGTTGAAGATCAAGGCACGGGTGGCTATGGCTACACCTTC. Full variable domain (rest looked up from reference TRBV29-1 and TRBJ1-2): SAVISQKPSRDICQRGTSLTIQCQVDSQVTMMFWYRQQPGQSLTLIATANQGSEATYESGFVIDKFPISRPNLTFSTLTVSNMSPEDSSIYLCSVEDQGTGGYGYTFGSGTRLTVV.

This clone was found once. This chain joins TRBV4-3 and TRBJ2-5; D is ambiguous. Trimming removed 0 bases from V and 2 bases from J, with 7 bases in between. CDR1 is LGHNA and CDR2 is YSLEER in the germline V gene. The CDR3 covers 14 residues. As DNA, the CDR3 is TGCGCCAGCAGCCAAGATAACAGTCAAGAGACCCAGTACTTC. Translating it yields CASSQDNSQETQYF.

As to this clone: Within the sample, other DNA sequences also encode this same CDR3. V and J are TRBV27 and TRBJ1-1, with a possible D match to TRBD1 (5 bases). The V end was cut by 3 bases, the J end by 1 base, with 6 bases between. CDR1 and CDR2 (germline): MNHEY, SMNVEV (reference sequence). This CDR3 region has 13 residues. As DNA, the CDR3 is TGTGCCAGCAGTTTGGGGGGGAACACTGAAGCTTTCTTT. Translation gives CASSLGGNTEAFF.

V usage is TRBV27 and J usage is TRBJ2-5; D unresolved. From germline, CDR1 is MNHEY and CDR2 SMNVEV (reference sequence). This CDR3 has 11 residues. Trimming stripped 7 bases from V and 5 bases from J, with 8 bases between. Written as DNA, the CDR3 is TGTGCCAGCACCCTCGGGGAGACCCAGTACTTC. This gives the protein CASTLGETQYF.

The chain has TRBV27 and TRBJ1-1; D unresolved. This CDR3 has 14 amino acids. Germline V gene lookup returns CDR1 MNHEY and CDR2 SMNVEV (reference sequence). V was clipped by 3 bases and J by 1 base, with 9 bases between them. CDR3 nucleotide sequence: TGTGCCAGCAGTTTTGAGGGCAGGAACACTGAAGCTTTCTTT. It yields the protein CASSFEGRNTEAFF.

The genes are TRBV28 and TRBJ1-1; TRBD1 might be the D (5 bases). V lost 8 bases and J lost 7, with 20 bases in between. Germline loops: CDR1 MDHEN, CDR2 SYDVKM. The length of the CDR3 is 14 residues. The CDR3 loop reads CASRPFAGLNEAFF. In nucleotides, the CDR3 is TGTGCCAGCCGTCCGTTCGCGGGACTGAATGAAGCTTTCTTT. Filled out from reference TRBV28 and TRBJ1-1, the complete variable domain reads DVKVTQSSRYLVKRTGEKVFLECVQDMDHENMFWYRQDPGLGLRLIYFSYDVKMKEKGDIPEGYSVSREKKERFSLILESASTNQTSMYLCASRPFAGLNEAFFGQGTRLTVV.

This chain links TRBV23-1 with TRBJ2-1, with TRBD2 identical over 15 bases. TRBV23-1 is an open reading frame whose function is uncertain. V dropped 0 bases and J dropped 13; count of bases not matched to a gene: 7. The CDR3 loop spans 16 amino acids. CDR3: CASSQSSGTSGRYQFF. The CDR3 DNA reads TGCGCCAGCAGTCAATCTTCCGGGACTAGCGGGAGGTATCAGTTCTTC.

The CDR3 nucleotides are TGTGCCAGCAGTGAAGCGTGGGAGCGGGGGGACACAGATACGCAGTATTTT. Protein: CASSEAWERGDTDTQYF. This chain connects TRBV6-1 to TRBJ2-3, with 9 bases matching TRBD2. Unmatched junction bases numbered 6, after V lost 0 bases and J lost 2 bases. CDR1 is MNHNS and CDR2 is SASEGT in the germline V gene. The CDR3 is 17 residues long.

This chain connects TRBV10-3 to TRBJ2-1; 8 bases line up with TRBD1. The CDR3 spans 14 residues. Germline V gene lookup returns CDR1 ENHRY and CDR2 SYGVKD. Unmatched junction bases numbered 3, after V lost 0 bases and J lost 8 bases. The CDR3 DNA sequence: TGTGCCATCAGTGAGTCCCCAGGGGGCGATGAGCAGTTCTTC. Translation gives CAISESPGGDEQFF.

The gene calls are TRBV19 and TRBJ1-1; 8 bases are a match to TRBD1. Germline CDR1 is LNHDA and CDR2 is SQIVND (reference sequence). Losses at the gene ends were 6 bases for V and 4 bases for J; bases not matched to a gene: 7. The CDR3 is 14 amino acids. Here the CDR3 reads CASRKTGEGTEAFF. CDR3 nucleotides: TGTGCCAGTAGAAAGACAGGGGAGGGCACTGAAGCTTTCTTT.